This T cell receptor beta chain was identified during a study of T cell repertoires in cytomegalovirus infection. Using its own MiXCR run on the reads, TCRdb lists one record per CDR3 protein. The sample lists fewer than 550,000 distinct CDR3 sequences; approximately 31% were seen once. In its sample, this clonotype was seen many times. The material sequenced was PBMCs. This receptor was identified in a human donor in good health (CMV status not recorded). Some clones in this sample may be carry-over from other donors' samples.

Written as DNA, the CDR3 is TGCGCCAGCAGCCAAGAAGAGGGCTACACCTTC. Protein sequence: CASSQEEGYTF. V usage is TRBV4-1 and J usage is TRBJ1-2; no definite D call. The germline CDR1 and CDR2 sequences are MGHRA and YSYEKL. Deletions cut 0 bases from V and 8 bases from J, with 4 bases between. The CDR3 sequence is 11 residues long.